The 14 T cell receptor beta chains below were found in one sample sequenced in a study of CD8+ T cells in alopecia areata. In each case, RNA was isolated and then reverse transcribed into cDNA as the sequencing template. Clones were sequenced by immunoSEQ multiplex PCR, and TCRdb holds only the in-frame ones, with some missing. Recorded here are about 1,400 clones, with no singletons, and the ten leading clones hold roughly 36%. Sequencing was carried out using lesional skin. These receptors were collected from a C3H/HeJ mouse with alopecia areata. MHC haplotype of the strain: H2-k.

Ten or more counts support this clone. The gene names here belong to mouse. The read terminates 4 residues before the CDR3 end, so the remaining end is supplied by the germline J gene. The rearrangement joins TRBV19 to TRBJ2-7; 10 positions match TRBD1. The CDR3 length is 15 residues. Germline CDR1 reads FNHDT; CDR2 reads SITEND (reference sequence). After removal of 1 base from V and 0 bases from J, the junction contained 1 base not matched to a gene. The CDR3 sequence: CASSIRTGGSYEQYF. The DNA read from the CDR3 is TGTGCCAGCAGTATAAGGACAGGGGGCTCCTAT.

In this sample, this clone turned up many times. The gene names given are mouse names. The DNA ends 4 residues before the CDR3 does, and the rest of the CDR3 is filled in from the germline J gene. V is TRBV13-3 and J is TRBJ2-4, with D possibly being TRBD1 (8 bases). V was cut by 5 bases and J by 1 base, with 11 bases left in between. Germline CDR1 reads NNHDY; CDR2 reads SYVADS. The CDR3 length is 14 residues. CDR3 DNA (partial): TGTGCCAGCAGCACAGGGGGGGGTCAAAAC. It codes for CASSTGGGQN. The CDR3 in full is CASSTGGGQNTLYF.

By share, this clone counts as medium-sized. Gene and germline names: mouse. Read sequence stops 4 residues before the CDR3 end, and the germline J gene provides the missing end. The gene calls are TRBV1 and TRBJ2-7; no clear D gene. Looked up from germline, CDR1 is NSQYPW and CDR2 is LRSPGD (reference sequence). CDR3 length: 14 residues. CDR3 DNA (partial): TGCACCTGCAGTGCATTCCCCGACACGTAT. Protein product: CTCSAFPDTY. The whole CDR3 protein reads CTCSAFPDTYEQYF.

Remarks on this clone: At residue 12, the translated DNA and the protein in TCRdb do not agree; the protein given here is derived from the DNA. It differs at one base from a far larger clone, so likely a read error. Germline and genes: mouse. The missing CDR3 end, 3 residues past where the read stops, is filled in from the germline J gene. The rearrangement links TRBV16 to TRBJ1-3; possibly TRBD1 for D (6 bases). Between the trimmed V and J ends, which lost 5 bases and 3 bases, there was a span of 14 bases. Germline CDR1 SGHSA, CDR2 FRNQAP. The CDR3 extends over 15 amino acids. This chain's CDR3 is CASSPAGGYGNTLYF. The DNA read from the CDR3 is TGTGCAAGCAGCCCAGCGGGGGGCTATGGAAATACG.

This clone has ten or more counts. Genes and germline are mouse. The read ends 4 residues before the CDR3 terminus; that terminus is restored from the germline J gene. This chain links TRBV29 with TRBJ2-3; 11 bases agree with TRBD2. This CDR3 is built from 17 residues. J lost 0 bases, V lost 0 bases, and 2 bases had no gene match. The germline V gene encodes CDR1 MSHET and CDR2 SYDVDS. This chain's CDR3 is CASSLSDWGVSAETLYF. The DNA read from the CDR3 is TGTGCTAGCAGTTTATCGGACTGGGGGGTTAGTGCAGAA.

This clone occurred many times. Mouse gene names and germline throughout. The read terminates 4 residues before the CDR3 end, so the remaining end is supplied by the germline J gene. The V gene is TRBV16, the J gene TRBJ2-5; no definite D call. CDR1 is SGHSA, CDR2 FRNQAP, per germline. V was pared by 0 bases and J by 3 bases, with 7 bases between. The CDR3 loop spans 14 amino acids. The CDR3 region is CASSLDNIQDTQYF. The sequenced CDR3 bases are TGTGCAAGCAGCTTAGATAACATTCAAGAC.

For this clone: TCRdb's protein sequence differs at residue 12 from the translated DNA; the protein presented here follows the DNA. The gene names given are mouse names. From the germline J gene comes the end of the CDR3, since the read stops 3 residues before it. The J gene is TRBJ1-6, the V gene TRBV2; no firm D call. TRBJ1-6 is designated an ORF whose function remains uncertain. The V gene's germline CDR1 is LGHNA and CDR2 YSYQKL. The CDR3 consists of 15 residues. The V end lost 3 bases, the J end lost 0 bases, and 6 bases lay between the germline ends. The CDR3 region is CASSHLSSYNSPLYF. CDR3 DNA (partial): TGTGCCAGCAGCCACCTCAGTTCCTATAATTCGCCC.

There are a few counts of this clone. These gene names are mouse names. The CDR3 goes on 4 residues after the read ends, and that part is filled in from the germline J gene. This chain joins TRBV29 and TRBJ2-4; D call uncertain. Trimming pared 5 bases from V and 0 bases from J, leaving 6 bases between. Germline CDR1 and CDR2: MSHET and SYDVDS. The CDR3 consists of 13 residues. The sequenced CDR3 bases are TGTGCTAGCAGTGTGACAAGTCAAAAC. Its translation: CASSVTSQN. The CDR3 in full is CASSVTSQNTLYF.

This clone came up many times. These gene names are mouse names. The chain's CDR3 is CASSPTGYEQYF. CDR3 bases read: TGTGCCAGCAGCCCCACTGGGTAT. This chain links TRBV14 with TRBJ2-7; perhaps TRBD2 as D (6 bases). The read halts 4 residues ahead of the CDR3 end, with the missing end drawn from the germline J gene. The CDR3 extends over 12 amino acids. Germline CDR1 SGHDT, CDR2 FRDEAV.

As to this clone: A far larger clone differs by one base, so this is likely a read error. The genes and germline here are from mouse. The CDR3 extends 4 residues past the end of the read, so its final part is completed from the germline J gene. This chain joins TRBV1 and TRBJ2-2, with D perhaps matching TRBD1 (5 bases). Trimming removed 1 base from V and 3 bases from J, with 9 bases in between. Per germline, CDR1 NSQYPW and CDR2 LRSPGD (reference sequence). The CDR3 spans 15 residues. The CDR3 reads CTCSAVRADTGQLYF. Incomplete CDR3 DNA: TGCACCTGCAGTGCAGTCAGGGCTGACACCGGG.

The sample holds many counts of this clone. The genes and germline here are from mouse. The read finishes 4 residues shy of the CDR3 end, and the germline J gene is used to complete it. V is TRBV5 and J is TRBJ2-1; D is possibly TRBD1 (5 bases). The germline gives CDR1 LGHNA, CDR2 YNLKQL (reference sequence). Trimming stripped 7 bases from V and 5 bases from J, with 9 bases between. CDR3 size: 12 residues. The covered CDR3 bases are TGTGCCAGCACAGGGAGGGATGCT. Residues: CASTGRDA. The CDR3 in full is CASTGRDAEQFF.

Details on this clone: At one boundary the junction diverges from the germline segment, which might be a read error. Each gene name is a mouse one. CDR3 residues: CVSRDRQYEQYF. The DNA read from the CDR3 is TGTGTCAGCAGGGACAGACAGTAT. The gene calls are TRBV13-3 and TRBJ2-7; TRBD1 agrees at 7 bases. The CDR3 goes on 4 residues after the read ends, and that part is filled in from the germline J gene. The CDR3 spans 12 residues. CDR1 NNHDY and CDR2 SYVADS come from the germline V gene.

The table lists this clone with many counts. Genes here carry mouse names. The CDR3 end is not reached by the read, which stops 4 residues before it; the germline J gene fills it in. V usage is TRBV14 and J usage is TRBJ2-5; D unclear. Trimming took off 1 base at V and 3 bases at J, with 6 bases between the two ends. The CDR3 runs to 13 residues. CDR1 and CDR2 (germline): SGHDT, FRDEAV. CDR3 in amino acids: CASSFQTQDTQYF. Partial CDR3 DNA: TGTGCCAGCAGTTTCCAAACTCAAGAC.

This clone is medium-sized in the sample. Gene names follow the mouse nomenclature. Sequencing ends 4 residues short of the CDR3 end; the germline J gene provides the rest. The rearrangement uses TRBV19 and TRBJ1-2; 8 bases fit TRBD1. The CDR3 is 14 residues long. Looked up from germline, CDR1 is FNHDT and CDR2 is SITEND (reference sequence). The junction had 1 base not matched to a gene; V was cut back by 3 bases and J by 0 bases. The CDR3: CASSTDRANSDYTF. The sequenced part of the CDR3 DNA is TGTGCCAGCAGTACGGACAGGGCAAACTCC. Full variable domain (rest looked up from reference TRBV19 and TRBJ1-2): GGIITQTPKFLIGQEGQKLTLKCQQNFNHDTMYWYRQDSGKGLRLIYYSITENDLQKGDLSEGYDASREKKSSFSLTVTSAQKNEMAVFLCASSTDRANSDYTFGSGTRLLVI.